These 27 T cell receptor beta chains originate from one sample sequenced in a study of prognosis after radiotherapy for stage I lung cancer. The genomic DNA TCR beta CDR3 region underwent two rounds of multiplex PCR. Gene-specific primers for each TRBV and TRBJ gene drove first-round PCR. TCRdb called the multiplex PCR reads again in MiXCR, with one record for every CDR3 protein. The table lists over 15,000 distinct CDR3 sequences, less than 55% of them singletons. The sample here was PBMCs, taken before or after stereotactic body radiation therapy (not recorded which). These receptors all come from a donor aged 50 or older with non-small cell lung cancer.

This clonotype was detected many times. V gene TRBV5-1 combines with J gene TRBJ2-7, with 10 positions matching TRBD1. The CDR3 has 14 amino acids. Trimming at V came to 4 bases and at J to 5 bases, leaving 6 bases not matched to a gene. Germline V gene sequence: CDR1 SGHRS, CDR2 YFSETQ. CDR3 protein: CASSVTGQGNEQYF. The CDR3, as DNA: TGCGCCAGCAGCGTTACGGGACAGGGGAACGAGCAGTACTTC.

The table lists this clonotype with many counts. The chain uses TRBV2 and TRBJ2-7; D is perhaps TRBD1 (5 bases). The CDR3 is 12 residues long. V lost 7 bases, J lost 1 base, and 8 bases lay in between. Per the germline V gene, CDR1 is SNHLY and CDR2 is FYNNEI. CDR3 residues: CASKAGSYEQYF. CDR3 sequence (DNA): TGTGCCAGCAAAGCAGGGTCCTACGAGCAGTACTTC.

At least ten counts were recorded for this clonotype. The chain is built from TRBV2 and TRBJ2-3; D remains ambiguous. The CDR3 has 13 amino acids. Trimming stripped 4 bases from V and 4 bases from J, with 9 bases between. CDR1 and CDR2 from the germline V gene are SNHLY and FYNNEI. CDR3 amino acids: CASSVDAPDTQYF. The CDR3, as DNA: TGTGCCAGCAGTGTTGATGCACCAGATACGCAGTATTTT.

This clonotype was seen repeatedly, ten times or more. The chain has TRBV2 and TRBJ1-2; TRBD1 might be the D (6 bases). Per germline, CDR1 SNHLY and CDR2 FYNNEI. This CDR3 is built from 12 residues. The germline V and J ends were trimmed by 6 bases and 6 bases, with 11 bases remaining between them. The CDR3 nucleotides are TGTGCCAGCAGGAGGGAGGGGGATGGCTACACCTTC. It is translated as CASRREGDGYTF.

This clonotype was picked up many times. The chain carries TRBV20-1 and TRBJ2-7; 9 bases match TRBD1. The CDR3 extends over 15 amino acids. Germline loops: CDR1 DFQATT, CDR2 SNEGSKA (reference sequence). V shed 0 bases, J shed 13 bases, and the junction held 16 bases outside the gene matches. As DNA, the CDR3 is TGCAGTGCTAGAGATGGGTCCCCGGGACAGGGTGTATCCTACTTC. Encoded protein: CSARDGSPGQGVSYF.

Turning to this clonotype: This likely came from a read error, as a far larger clone is one base away. The chain links TRBV6-8 to TRBJ2-7; TRBD2 is a possible D gene (5 bases). V lost 2 bases to trimming and J lost 4 bases, with 12 bases between them. The CDR3 runs 14 residues. CDR1 and CDR2 from the germline V gene are MNHGY and SAAAGT. The CDR3 loop reads CASSYRVGAYEQYF. CDR3 nucleotide sequence: TGTGCCAGCAGTTACCGTGTGGGAGCATACGAGCAGTACTTC.

Only a few counts were recorded for this clonotype. A much larger clone sits a single nucleotide away, making a read error possible. This sequence joins TRBV5-6 and TRBJ2-7; 11 bases line up with TRBD1. Unmatched junction bases numbered 10, after V lost 6 bases and J lost 8 bases. Per the germline V gene, CDR1 is SGHDT and CDR2 is YYEEEE. The CDR3 contains 14 residues. CDR3 loop: CASISGTGGMKQYF. Written as DNA, the CDR3 is TGTGCCAGCATCTCCGGGACAGGGGGGATGAAGCAGTACTTC. Using reference TRBV5-6 and TRBJ2-7 for the parts outside the CDR3, the full variable domain is DAGVTQSPTHLIKTRGQQVTLRCSPKSGHDTVSWYQQALGQGPQFIFQYYEEEERQRGNFPDRFSGHQFPNYSSELNVNALLLGDSALYLCASISGTGGMKQYFGPGTRLTVT.

At least ten counts were recorded for this clonotype. V and J are TRBV19 and TRBJ2-1; 12 bases agree with TRBD2. CDR1 and CDR2 from the germline V gene are LNHDA and SQIVND (reference sequence). CDR3 length: 15 amino acids. V trimming: 4 bases; J trimming: 3 bases; junction bases outside the gene matches: 1. The CDR3 spells CASSRLAGDYNEQFF. The CDR3 bases are TGTGCCAGTAGTAGACTAGCGGGGGACTACAATGAGCAGTTCTTC.

This clonotype was observed many times. This chain links TRBV29-1 with TRBJ2-7; TRBD1 agrees at 12 bases. The length of the CDR3 is 17 residues. Germline V gene sequence: CDR1 SQVTM, CDR2 ANQGSEA. With 6 bases clipped from V and 1 base from J, the junction kept 13 bases outside the gene matches. CDR3 DNA sequence: TGCAGCGTCAGGTCCGGGACAGGGGGCATTGGGTCCTACGAGCAGTACTTC. Translating gives CSVRSGTGGIGSYEQYF.

Ten or more counts support this clonotype. This chain links TRBV19 with TRBJ2-7, with 7 bases that match TRBD1. Per germline, CDR1 LNHDA and CDR2 SQIVND (reference sequence). This CDR3 contains 14 residues. Trimming took 5 bases from V and 3 from J; bases not matched to a gene: 7. CDR3 DNA: TGTGCCAGTAGTTGGAAAGGGGGCATCTACGAGCAGTACTTC. Its protein product is CASSWKGGIYEQYF.

This clonotype was detected ten times or more. The rearrangement links TRBV19 to TRBJ1-5; D is possibly TRBD1 (6 bases). The CDR3 extends over 13 amino acids. The germline V gene has CDR1 LNHDA and CDR2 SQIVND (reference sequence). The germline V and J ends were trimmed by 8 bases and 6 bases, with 14 bases remaining between them. This CDR3 reads CASGTQGSQPQHF. For the CDR3, the DNA is TGTGCCAGTGGCACCCAGGGGTCTCAGCCCCAGCATTTT.

The J gene is TRBJ2-3, the V gene TRBV24-1; no definite D call. From germline, CDR1 is KGHDR and CDR2 SFDVKD. The V and J ends lost 5 bases and 6 bases respectively, with 8 bases between them. The CDR3 covers 12 residues. The chain's CDR3 is CATSGLVDTQYF. CDR3 bases: TGTGCCACCAGTGGACTTGTGGATACGCAGTATTTT.

Relative to its sample, this clonotype is medium-sized. The chain recombines TRBV28 with TRBJ1-2; a weak D match, TRBD1 (6 bases). Germline V lookup: CDR1 MDHEN, CDR2 SYDVKM. The ends were cut back, 6 bases at V and 3 bases at J, with 14 bases in the middle. CDR3 size: 14 residues. The CDR3 nucleotides read TGTGCCAGCAGGAAACAGGGAGTAGACTATGGCTACACCTTC. As protein: CASRKQGVDYGYTF.

The J gene is TRBJ1-1, the V gene TRBV6-1; D may be TRBD1 (6 bases). There are 15 residues in the CDR3. Trimming took off 4 bases at V and 11 bases at J, with 23 bases between the two ends. The germline V gene has CDR1 MNHNS and CDR2 SASEGT. CDR3 nucleotide sequence: TGTGCCAGCAGTGGGGGACAACAGGATGTTCGCCTGGCTTTCTTT. Translating gives CASSGGQQDVRLAFF.

About this clonotype itself: Germline and junction disagree at one end, which may indicate a read error. The chain joins TRBV28 to TRBJ2-7, with a possible D match to TRBD2 (6 bases). CDR3 length equals 14 residues. Germline CDR1 and CDR2: MDHEN and SYDVKM. The CDR3 DNA reads TGTGCCATCAGTTTCCCTATCGGGAGTTACGAGCAGTACTTC. This sequence encodes CAISFPIGSYEQYF.

This clonotype appeared a single time. The genes are TRBV6-4 and TRBJ2-2; 10 positions match TRBD1. Germline CDR1 MRHNA, CDR2 SNTAGT. CDR3 length: 14 amino acids. Unmatched junction bases numbered 5, after V lost 6 bases and J lost 7 bases. CDR3 nucleotide sequence: TGTGCCAGCAGGGGACAGGGGTCCGTCGGGGAGCTGTTTTTT. It yields the protein CASRGQGSVGELFF.

V gene TRBV24-1 combines with J gene TRBJ2-3; 8 nucleotides align to TRBD2. The trim removed 3 bases at V and 0 bases at J, leaving 7 bases unmatched. The CDR3 loop spans 17 amino acids. Germline V gene lookup returns CDR1 KGHDR and CDR2 SFDVKD. CDR3 DNA sequence: TGTGCCACCAGTGATCGACCGGGACTAGGAAGCACAGATACGCAGTATTTT. As protein: CATSDRPGLGSTDTQYF.

This clonotype was counted many times. J is TRBJ2-1 and V is TRBV5-1, with 13 bases aligning to TRBD2. The trim removed 0 bases at V and 4 bases at J, leaving 7 bases unmatched. There are 18 residues in the CDR3. Germline CDR1 is SGHRS and CDR2 is YFSETQ. The CDR3, as DNA: TGCGCCAGCAGCTTGGTCGGGACTAGCGGGGACGTATACAATGAGCAGTTCTTC. Its protein product is CASSLVGTSGDVYNEQFF. Combining the CDR3 with reference TRBV5-1 and TRBJ2-1 gives the whole variable domain KAGVTQTPRYLIKTRGQQVTLSCSPISGHRSVSWYQQTPGQGLQFLFEYFSETQRNKGNFPGRFSGRQFSNSRSEMNVSTLELGDSALYLCASSLVGTSGDVYNEQFFGPGTRLTVL.

This clonotype has just a few counts. V and J are TRBV30 and TRBJ1-3; D unclear. Trimming removed 5 bases at V and 4 bases at J, with 6 bases between. This CDR3 has 11 amino acids. CDR1 and CDR2 (germline): GTSNPN, SVGIG (reference sequence). CDR3 nucleotide sequence: TGTGCCTGGGCACCCGGAAACACCATATATTTT. Translation: CAWAPGNTIYF.

This clonotype was detected once. A junction end diverges from the germline sequence, so it may reflect a read error. The chain couples TRBV30 to TRBJ2-6; D may be TRBD2 (7 bases). Germline CDR1 GTSNPN, CDR2 SVGIG (reference sequence). There are 16 residues in the CDR3. The CDR3 region is CAWKRGRGPEANVMTF. The DNA of the CDR3 is TGTGCCTGGAAAAGGGGGAGGGGACCTGAGGCCAACGTCATGACTTTC.

A word on this clonotype: A clone one base away is much larger, so this may be a read error. This chain joins TRBV6-4 and TRBJ2-2, with D perhaps matching TRBD1 or TRBD2 (6 bases each). Germline CDR1 MRHNA, CDR2 SNTAGT. CDR3 length: 14 residues. Here the CDR3 reads CVSSGGPDTGELFF. For the CDR3, the DNA is TGTGTCAGCAGTGGGGGGCCCGACACCGGGGAGCTGTTTTTT.

The chain carries TRBV2 and TRBJ1-1, with TRBD1 identical over 8 bases. There are 15 residues in the CDR3. After removal of 4 bases from V and 0 bases from J, the junction contained 4 bases not matched to a gene. The germline CDR1 and CDR2 sequences are SNHLY and FYNNEI. Written as DNA, the CDR3 is TGTGCCAGCAGTGGTCAGGGGGCGATGAACACTGAAGCTTTCTTT. This gives the protein CASSGQGAMNTEAFF. Variable domain in full (rest from reference TRBV2 and TRBJ1-1): EPEVTQTPSHQVTQMGQEVILRCVPISNHLYFYWYRQILGQKVEFLVSFYNNEISEKSEIFDDQFSVERPDGSNFTLKIRSTKLEDSAMYFCASSGQGAMNTEAFFGQGTRLTVV.

The chain is built from TRBV27 and TRBJ1-2; 7 bases are a match to TRBD1. Germline V gene lookup returns CDR1 MNHEY and CDR2 SMNVEV (reference sequence). V lost 4 bases to trimming and J lost 8 bases; unmatched junction nucleotides: 13. The CDR3 length is 15 residues. The CDR3 DNA reads as TGTGCCAGCAGTTGGGGTCAGGGGGAAGGTAGAGGCTACACCTTC. The encoded protein is CASSWGQGEGRGYTF.

Worth noting for this clonotype: An end of the junction does not agree with germline; a read error may underlie this. The V and J genes are TRBV6-1 and TRBJ2-2; 10 nucleotides match TRBD2. The CDR3 has 15 amino acids. The germline CDR1 and CDR2 sequences are MNHNS and SASEGT. The CDR3 DNA follows: TGTGCCAGCAGGCCTAGCGGGGGAAGGACCTGGGATCTGTTTTTT. It codes for CASRPSGGRTWDLFF.

The chain employs TRBV7-3 and TRBJ2-1; perhaps TRBD2 as D (6 bases). The germline V gene has CDR1 SGHTA and CDR2 FQGTGA. V lost 5 bases and J lost 14, with 22 bases in between. The CDR3 has 14 amino acids. This chain's CDR3 is CASSGLGGGGLKFF. CDR3 coding DNA: TGTGCCAGCAGCGGTTTGGGGGGAGGAGGTTTGAAGTTCTTC.

At least ten counts were recorded for this clonotype. The rearrangement joins TRBV3-1 to TRBJ2-7; 9 nucleotides agree with TRBD2. The V segment lost 6 bases and the J segment 2 bases; nucleotides outside the gene matches: 8. This CDR3 has 15 amino acids. Germline CDR1 LGHDT, CDR2 YNNKEL (reference sequence). CDR3 residues: CASSLSGGRAYEQYF. CDR3 DNA: TGTGCCAGCAGTCTCAGCGGGGGGCGGGCCTACGAGCAGTACTTC.

The V and J genes are TRBV5-1 and TRBJ2-5; the match to TRBD2 covers 8 bases. The CDR3 is 15 amino acids. Germline loops: CDR1 SGHRS, CDR2 YFSETQ. V gave up 2 bases and J gave up 1 base; unmatched junction bases: 4. The CDR3: CASSLTGGIQETQYF. Here the CDR3 DNA reads TGCGCCAGCAGCTTAACGGGAGGGATCCAAGAGACCCAGTACTTC.